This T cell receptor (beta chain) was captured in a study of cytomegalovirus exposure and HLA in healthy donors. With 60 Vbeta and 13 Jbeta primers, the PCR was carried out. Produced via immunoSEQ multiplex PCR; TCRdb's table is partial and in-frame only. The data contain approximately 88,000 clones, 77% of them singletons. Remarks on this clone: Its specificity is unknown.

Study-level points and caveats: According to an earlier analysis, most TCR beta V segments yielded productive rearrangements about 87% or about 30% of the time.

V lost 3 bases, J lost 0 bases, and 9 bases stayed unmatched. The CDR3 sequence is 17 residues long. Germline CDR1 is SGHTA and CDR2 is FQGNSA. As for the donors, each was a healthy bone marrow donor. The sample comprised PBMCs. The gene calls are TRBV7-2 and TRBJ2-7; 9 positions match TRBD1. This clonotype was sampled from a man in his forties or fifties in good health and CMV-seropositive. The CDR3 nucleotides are TGTGCCAGCAGCTTCGGAACAGGGGGCTCTAACTCCTACGAGCAGTACTTC. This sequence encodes CASSFGTGGSNSYEQYF.